The clone carrying this TCR beta chain was detected only once. Its cognate antigen is unknown. The data were obtained in a study of tumor-infiltrating lymphocytes in primary liver carcinoma. Turning to the study itself: Each participant had primary liver carcinoma, and surgical resection was the treatment. Overall study findings and caveats: Relative to tumor region pairs, the tumor-adjacent and tumor-blood pairs showed overlap that was lower.

The authors took blood RNA from unsorted whole blood and also extracted germline DNA. Production of TCR beta cDNA used approximately 0.55 ug total RNA together with a constant-region primer. Libraries of TCR beta came from three nested multiplex PCR rounds with slightly modified ARM-PCR. The first two PCR rounds used TRBV1-TRBV30 forward primers with a C-beta reverse primer, 10 cycles each. MiXCR, run by TCRdb on the multiplex PCR reads, gives a single entry per CDR3 protein. Of 330,000 or so distinct CDR3 sequences listed, 65% were seen once; the top ten hold 6.5%. The CDR3 length is 14 residues. Germline CDR1 reads ENHRY; CDR2 reads SYGVKD.

The TCR was taken from a man between 40 and 49 years old with primary liver carcinoma and hepatitis B virus infection. The genes are TRBV10-3 and TRBJ1-1; D is unresolved. Sequenced sample: peripheral blood. The CDR3 sequence: CATLMVLLNTEAFF. The CDR3, as DNA: TGTGCTACTCTTATGGTGCTACTGAACACTGAAGCTTTCTTT.